This passage covers 27 T cell receptor beta chains from one sample sequenced in a study of glioma-infiltrating T cells. Using RNA template, CDR3s of TCR alpha and beta were amplified with iRepertoire arm-PCR. From the multiplex PCR reads, TCRdb called clonotypes with MiXCR, one entry per CDR3 protein. Among under 150,000 distinct CDR3 sequences, 20% to 25% were seen once, and the ten largest hold over 25%. Sequencing input: glioma tissue, nonneoplastic brain tissue, or PBMCs (not recorded which). Receptor source: a human donor with low-grade glioma or glioblastoma, undergoing nonglioma brain surgery, or in good health (not recorded which).

Concerning this clonotype itself: A much larger clone lies one base from this, so it may be a read error. V and J are TRBV7-9 and TRBJ1-1, with unresolved D. The CDR3 runs 14 residues. Germline CDR1 SEHNR, CDR2 FQNEAQ (reference sequence). V was pared by 1 base and J by 3 bases, with 9 bases between. In DNA form, the CDR3 reads TGTGCCAGCAGCTTAGTTATGAAACACACTGAAGCTTTCTTT. Its translation is CASSLVMKHTEAFF.

This clonotype has just a few counts. The chain carries TRBV6-9 and TRBJ2-5; no clear D gene. Germline loops: CDR1 MNHGY, CDR2 SVAAGI. The CDR3 covers 18 residues. V was pared by 0 bases and J by 0 bases, with 17 bases between. CDR3 protein: CASSYSNHFHPYQETQYF. In DNA, the CDR3 is TGTGCCAGCAGTTATTCGAACCACTTTCACCCGTACCAAGAGACCCAGTACTTC.

The V and J genes are TRBV7-3 and TRBJ2-1, with 10 bases lining up with TRBD2. CDR3 length: 16 amino acids. Germline lookup yields CDR1 SGHTA and CDR2 FQGTGA. Unmatched junction bases numbered 6, after V lost 1 base and J lost 6 bases. CDR3 coding DNA: TGTGCCAGCAGCTTAATAAGGGCTAGCGGGGGCAATGAGCAGTTCTTC. This gives the protein CASSLIRASGGNEQFF. Using reference TRBV7-3 and TRBJ2-1 for the parts outside the CDR3, the full variable domain is GAGVSQTPSNKVTEKGKYVELRCDPISGHTALYWYRQSLGQGPEFLIYFQGTGAADDSGLPNDRFFAVRPEGSVSTLKIQRTERGDSAVYLCASSLIRASGGNEQFFGPGTRLTVL.

This rearrangement joins TRBV5-4 to TRBJ2-1, with 9 nucleotides matching TRBD2. J was trimmed by 9 bases and V by 0 bases; bases with no gene match: 10. Germline assignment: CDR1 SGHNT and CDR2 YYREEE (reference sequence). This CDR3 is 16 amino acids long. CDR3 in DNA: TGTGCCAGCAGCTTGGGTGCTAGCGGGGCAACGGGTGAGCAGTTCTTC. Its protein is CASSLGASGATGEQFF.

This clonotype was observed a few times. The chain recombines TRBV7-8 with TRBJ1-1, with D uncertain. Deletions cut 5 bases from V and 0 bases from J, with 7 bases between. Germline V gene lookup returns CDR1 SGHVS and CDR2 FQNEAQ. The CDR3 spans 13 residues. This CDR3 is CASSEGVNTEAFF. DNA of the CDR3: TGTGCCAGCAGCGAGGGAGTGAACACTGAAGCTTTCTTT.

This clonotype was observed a handful of times. This chain connects TRBV24-1 to TRBJ1-1, with TRBD1 as a possible D gene (5 bases). Trimming removed 5 bases at V and 6 bases at J, with 15 bases between. The CDR3 covers 14 residues. Germline V gives CDR1 KGHDR, CDR2 SFDVKD. CDR3 loop: CATSGGDGRPEAFF. The CDR3 DNA sequence: TGTGCCACCAGTGGGGGGGACGGTCGGCCTGAAGCTTTCTTT.

This clonotype has just a few counts. CDR3 protein: CASSSSEEPLHF. The CDR3 nucleotides are TGTGCCAGCAGCTCGTCCGAAGAACCCCTCCACTTT. The chain links TRBV3-1 to TRBJ1-6, with unresolved D. CDR1 is LGHDT and CDR2 is YNNKEL in the germline V gene (reference sequence). The CDR3 sequence is 12 residues long. The V end was cut by 5 bases, the J end by 12 bases, with 11 bases between.

The chain employs TRBV7-9 and TRBJ2-7, with 7 bases fitting TRBD1. Per germline, CDR1 SEHNR and CDR2 FQNEAQ (reference sequence). This CDR3 is built from 14 residues. Unmatched junction bases numbered 6, after V lost 4 bases and J lost 3 bases. This chain's CDR3 is CASSWYRGFYEQYV. DNA of the CDR3: TGTGCCAGCAGCTGGTACAGGGGATTCTACGAGCAGTACGTC.

As to this clonotype: One junction end disagrees with the germline gene, perhaps due to a read error. The chain recombines TRBV24-1 with TRBJ2-5, with D perhaps given as TRBD1 or TRBD2 (5 bases each). The CDR3 sequence is 13 residues long. The V gene's germline CDR1 is KGHDR and CDR2 SFDVKD. The CDR3 coding sequence is TGTGCCACAAGTGGGGACCTCCAAGAGACCCAGTACTTC. As protein: CATSGDLQETQYF.

The rearrangement joins TRBV18 to TRBJ2-3; TRBD2 agrees at 10 bases. The CDR3 consists of 18 residues. Trimming at V came to 4 bases and at J to 0 bases, leaving 10 bases not matched to a gene. CDR1 KGHSH and CDR2 LQKENI come from the germline V gene. The CDR3 sequence is CASSRNVAGGPSTDTQYF. CDR3 nucleotides: TGTGCCAGCTCACGCAACGTAGCGGGGGGCCCTAGCACAGATACGCAGTATTTT.

This clonotype turned up a few times. The chain employs TRBV5-1 and TRBJ1-1; unclear D gene. Trimming took off 4 bases at V and 5 bases at J, with 18 bases between the two ends. Germline V gives CDR1 SGHRS, CDR2 YFSETQ. The length of the CDR3 is 15 residues. This CDR3 reads CASSADTFLPTEAFF. CDR3 nucleotide sequence: TGCGCCAGCAGCGCTGACACGTTCCTACCTACTGAAGCTTTCTTT.

Comments on this clonotype: A much larger clone sits a single nucleotide away, making a read error possible. The rearrangement joins TRBV2 to TRBJ2-1; perhaps TRBD1 as D (7 bases). The CDR3 loop spans 15 amino acids. The germline gives CDR1 SNHLY, CDR2 FYNNEI. The CDR3 is CASRGAGGQYNEHFF. The CDR3 DNA follows: TGTGCCAGCAGGGGGGCAGGGGGGCAGTACAATGAGCATTTCTTC.

In its sample, this clonotype was seen a few times. The V and J genes are TRBV14 and TRBJ1-1, with D perhaps matching TRBD1 (5 bases). Per germline, CDR1 SGHDN and CDR2 FVKESK. This CDR3 region has 15 residues. The ends were cut back, 2 bases at V and 0 bases at J, with 10 bases in the middle. CDR3 region: CASSQSLTVNTEAFF. The CDR3 DNA reads TGTGCCAGCAGCCAAAGCTTGACAGTGAACACTGAAGCTTTCTTT.

The chain uses TRBV7-3 and TRBJ2-3, with TRBD2 identical over 9 bases. Germline CDR1 SGHTA, CDR2 FQGTGA. The length of the CDR3 is 15 residues. Trimming cost V 3 bases and J 1 base; bases outside gene matches: 2. In DNA form, the CDR3 reads TGTGCCAGCAGCTTCAAGCGGGGGGGCACAGATACGCAGTATTTT. Translating gives CASSFKRGGTDTQYF.

V is TRBV20-1 and J is TRBJ2-1, with D perhaps being TRBD1 or TRBD2 (6 bases each). V was cut by 4 bases and J by 3 bases, with 19 bases left in between. The CDR3 sequence is 16 residues long. CDR1 and CDR2 from the germline V gene are DFQATT and SNEGSKA (reference sequence). The chain's CDR3 is CSATLWGASYYNEQFF. In nucleotides, the CDR3 is TGCAGTGCTACCCTGTGGGGGGCAAGCTACTACAATGAGCAGTTCTTC.

This clonotype was counted ten times or more. The chain has TRBV24-1 and TRBJ2-3; D unresolved. CDR3 length: 14 residues. With 1 base removed from V and 1 base from J, the gap between germline ends came to 5 bases. Germline-derived CDR1 and CDR2 are KGHDR and SFDVKD. CDR3 amino acids: CATSDFAGTDTQYF. In DNA form, the CDR3 reads TGTGCCACCAGTGATTTTGCAGGCACAGATACGCAGTATTTT.

Points on this clonotype: Since a much larger clone is just one base distant, this may be a read error. This sequence joins TRBV7-9 and TRBJ2-1; D gene ambiguous. The CDR3 totals 14 residues. V lost 1 base, J lost 7 bases, and 11 bases lay in between. Germline V gives CDR1 SEHNR, CDR2 FQNEAQ (reference sequence). In DNA, the CDR3 is TGTGCCAGCAGCTTAGGAGATTCAGAGAATGAGCAGTTCTTC. Residues: CASSLGDSENEQFF.

This clonotype was detected many times. The chain employs TRBV20-1 and TRBJ2-1; D is unresolved. The V gene lost 1 base and the J gene lost 6 bases, with 4 bases spanning the gap. Germline CDR1 and CDR2: DFQATT and SNEGSKA (reference sequence). The CDR3 totals 11 residues. The CDR3 here is CSARASNEQFF. The CDR3 bases are TGCAGTGCTAGAGCCTCCAATGAGCAGTTCTTC.

In this sample, this clonotype turned up a few times. The rearrangement uses TRBV20-1 and TRBJ2-5, with 11 bases fitting TRBD1. CDR1 and CDR2 from the germline V gene are DFQATT and SNEGSKA (reference sequence). This CDR3 spans 15 amino acids. J lost 4 bases, V lost 2 bases, and 6 bases had no gene match. The CDR3 DNA reads as TGCAGTGCTAGACACGGGACAGGGGGGAGAGAGACCCAGTACTTC. Amino acids: CSARHGTGGRETQYF.

The rearrangement uses TRBV20-1 and TRBJ1-1; D might be TRBD1 (5 bases). Germline loops: CDR1 DFQATT, CDR2 SNEGSKA (reference sequence). Trimming stripped 3 bases from V and 0 bases from J, with 11 bases between. This CDR3 region has 14 residues. The CDR3 nucleotides are TGCAGTGCTAGGTCGAGGGACTTGAACACTGAAGCTTTCTTT. It yields the protein CSARSRDLNTEAFF.

In the case of this clonotype: With a much larger clone just one base away, this may be a read error. The chain employs TRBV6-5 and TRBJ1-2; D remains unclear. The V gene's germline CDR1 is MNHEY and CDR2 SVGAGI. This CDR3 region has 13 residues. The CDR3 is CTSSLSANYGYTF. The CDR3 nucleotides read TGTACCAGCAGTTTATCAGCTAACTATGGCTACACCTTC.

The V and J genes are TRBV15 and TRBJ2-3; either TRBD1 or TRBD2 may fit D (6 bases each). This CDR3 contains 16 residues. V was trimmed by 4 bases and J by 5 bases, leaving 19 bases between them. Germline CDR1 and CDR2: LNHNV and YYDKDF (reference sequence). CDR3 in amino acids: CATSTPGDSSGDTQYF. The CDR3 DNA reads TGTGCCACCAGCACCCCAGGGGACTCCAGCGGAGATACGCAGTATTTT.

The rearrangement uses TRBV11-2 and TRBJ2-2; 8 positions match TRBD2. CDR3 size: 15 residues. Looked up from germline, CDR1 is SGHAT and CDR2 is FQNNGV. V trimming: 1 base; J trimming: 5 bases; junction bases outside the gene matches: 3. This CDR3 reads CASSLAQRGTGELFF. The CDR3 nucleotides read TGTGCCAGCAGCTTAGCCCAGCGGGGGACCGGGGAGCTGTTTTTT.

V is TRBV5-1 and J is TRBJ1-1; 10 bases are a match to TRBD1. V shed 1 base and J 5 bases; nucleotides not matched to a gene: 5. CDR3 length: 15 residues. The germline gives CDR1 SGHRS, CDR2 YFSETQ. The CDR3 DNA is TGCGCCAGCAGCTTGTGGGGGGACAGGGGAACTGAAGCTTTCTTT. Amino acids: CASSLWGDRGTEAFF. The full variable domain, in which reference TRBV5-1 and TRBJ1-1 provide the parts outside the CDR3, is KAGVTQTPRYLIKTRGQQVTLSCSPISGHRSVSWYQQTPGQGLQFLFEYFSETQRNKGNFPGRFSGRQFSNSRSEMNVSTLELGDSALYLCASSLWGDRGTEAFFGQGTRLTVV.

A word on this clonotype: Since a much larger clone is just one base distant, this may be a read error. The V and J genes are TRBV2 and TRBJ1-6; D may be TRBD1 (6 bases). The germline CDR1 and CDR2 sequences are SNHLY and FYNNEI. The CDR3 spans 13 residues. The CDR3 region has the DNA TGTGCCAGCAGGGACAGCAATAATCCACCCCTCCACTTT. The encoded protein is CASRDSNNPPLHF.

This clonotype was counted between two and nine times. This sequence joins TRBV28 and TRBJ1-2, with D perhaps TRBD1 (5 bases). V was pared by 5 bases and J by 8 bases, with 15 bases between. The length of the CDR3 is 13 residues. Germline-derived CDR1 and CDR2 are MDHEN and SYDVKM. The CDR3 nucleotides are TGTGCCAGCAGTATAGGGACGGCGGGAGGCTACACCTTC. Amino acids: CASSIGTAGGYTF.

In this sample, this clonotype turned up many times. This chain uses TRBV4-1 with TRBJ1-3; D possibly corresponds to TRBD1 (5 bases). CDR3 size: 15 residues. Germline V lookup: CDR1 MGHRA, CDR2 YSYEKL. V lost 4 bases, J lost 0 bases, and 10 bases lay in between. CDR3 sequence: CASSRDGVSGNTIYF. The CDR3 nucleotides are TGCGCCAGCAGCCGGGACGGAGTCTCTGGAAACACCATATATTTT.